Listed below are T cell receptor beta chains from one sample, sequenced in a study of identifying expanded T cells in peripheral blood. The method was immunoSEQ multiplex PCR; TCRdb's version includes in-frame clones alone and lacks a portion of them. The sample shows under 150,000 clones, roughly 90% of them seen only once. Sequenced input: blood. The receptors stem from a person aged 18 to 70 in good health. Both conserved end residues are part of each CDR3. The order of the fields is J gene, V gene, clone size, D gene, CDR3 protein, CDR3 DNA. A D gene is named only where the DNA matches it firmly. The listing skips clone size in some rows; elsewhere it reads once, few, many or a size class.

j_call: TRBJ1-1
v_call: TRBV19
clone_size: .
d_call: .
cdr3_aa: CASSKQDVNTEAFF
cdr3_nt: TGTGCCAGTAGTAAACAGGACGTGAACACTGAAGCTTTCTTT

j_call: TRBJ2-7
v_call: TRBV5-1
clone_size: .
d_call: TRBD2
cdr3_aa: CASSRLAGGYEQYF
cdr3_nt: TGCGCCAGCAGCCGACTAGCGGGGGGGTACGAGCAGTACTTC

j_call: TRBJ1-5
v_call: TRBV5-1
clone_size: once
d_call: .
cdr3_aa: CASSLEVGGNQPQHF
cdr3_nt: TGCGCCAGCAGCTTGGAAGTCGGTGGGAATCAGCCCCAGCATTTT

j_call: TRBJ2-2
v_call: TRBV7-3
clone_size: .
d_call: .
cdr3_aa: CASRSDGELFF
cdr3_nt: TGTGCCAGCAGATCGGACGGGGAGCTGTTTTTT

j_call: TRBJ1-3
v_call: TRBV11-3
clone_size: .
d_call: .
cdr3_aa: CASSLDRVGAVDTIYF
cdr3_nt: TGTGCCAGCAGCTTAGATCGGGTAGGGGCGGTGGACACCATATATTTT

j_call: TRBJ1-3
v_call: TRBV5-1
clone_size: .
d_call: .
cdr3_aa: CASSSNVAGNTIYF
cdr3_nt: TGCGCCAGCAGCTCCAACGTAGCCGGAAACACCATATATTTT

j_call: TRBJ2-2
v_call: TRBV7-2
clone_size: .
d_call: TRBD2
cdr3_aa: CASSLSGGAATGELFF
cdr3_nt: TGTGCCAGCAGCTTAAGCGGGGGGGCCGCCACCGGGGAGCTGTTTTTT

j_call: TRBJ2-7
v_call: TRBV5-1
clone_size: .
d_call: .
cdr3_aa: CASSLGTAAYEQYF
cdr3_nt: TGCGCCAGCAGCTTGGGGACAGCGGCCTACGAGCAGTACTTC

j_call: TRBJ2-3
v_call: TRBV9
clone_size: .
d_call: .
cdr3_aa: CASSVGPGRTDTQYF
cdr3_nt: TGTGCCAGCAGCGTAGGTCCTGGCCGGACAGATACGCAGTATTTT

j_call: TRBJ2-1
v_call: TRBV7-3
clone_size: .
d_call: TRBD2
cdr3_aa: CASSLTLASGGAHEQFF
cdr3_nt: TGTGCCAGCAGCTTAACGTTGGCTAGCGGGGGGGCACATGAGCAGTTCTTC

j_call: TRBJ2-7
v_call: TRBV7-9
clone_size: .
d_call: .
cdr3_aa: CASSSPSYEQYF
cdr3_nt: TGTGCCAGCAGCTCGCCCAGCTACGAGCAGTACTTC

j_call: TRBJ1-4
v_call: TRBV7-2
clone_size: .
d_call: TRBD1
cdr3_aa: CASRPGTGSEKLFF
cdr3_nt: TGTGCCAGCAGGCCCGGGACAGGGAGCGAAAAACTGTTTTTT

j_call: TRBJ2-5
v_call: TRBV5-1
clone_size: .
d_call: .
cdr3_aa: CASSLGVSGETQYF
cdr3_nt: TGCGCCAGCAGCTTGGGGGTAAGCGGGGAGACCCAGTACTTC

j_call: TRBJ2-7
v_call: TRBV4-2
clone_size: .
d_call: .
cdr3_aa: CASSQEWGSYEQYF
cdr3_nt: TGTGCCAGCAGCCAGGAATGGGGCTCCTACGAGCAGTACTTC

j_call: TRBJ1-6
v_call: TRBV7-9
clone_size: few
d_call: .
cdr3_aa: CASQLGGEQSPLHF
cdr3_nt: TGTGCCAGCCAACTCGGGGGGGAGCAATCACCCCTCCACTTT

j_call: TRBJ2-1
v_call: TRBV30
clone_size: once
d_call: TRBD1
cdr3_aa: CAWRTGTGSYEQFF
cdr3_nt: TGTGCCTGGAGGACCGGGACAGGGAGCTATGAGCAGTTCTTC

j_call: TRBJ2-2
v_call: TRBV5-1
clone_size: .
d_call: TRBD1
cdr3_aa: CASSWARGLIQDTGELFF
cdr3_nt: TGCGCCAGCAGCTGGGCCAGGGGGCTAATTCAGGACACCGGGGAGCTGTTTTTT

j_call: TRBJ2-1
v_call: TRBV28
clone_size: .
d_call: .
cdr3_aa: CATIGVGYQFF
cdr3_nt: TGTGCCACCATTGGAGTGGGCTACCAGTTCTTC

j_call: TRBJ2-3
v_call: TRBV2
clone_size: .
d_call: TRBD1
cdr3_aa: CASSVDRAKDTQYF
cdr3_nt: TGTGCCAGCAGCGTGGACAGGGCGAAAGATACGCAGTATTTT

j_call: TRBJ1-2
v_call: TRBV6-1
clone_size: .
d_call: .
cdr3_aa: CASTPPRMLGYGYTF
cdr3_nt: TGTGCCAGCACGCCTCCTCGGATGTTGGGCTATGGCTACACCTTC

j_call: TRBJ1-1
v_call: TRBV2
clone_size: once
d_call: .
cdr3_aa: CASGGRGDTEAFF
cdr3_nt: TGTGCCAGCGGAGGACGGGGGGACACTGAAGCTTTCTTT

j_call: TRBJ2-7
v_call: TRBV2
clone_size: many
d_call: .
cdr3_aa: CASISAASYEQYF
cdr3_nt: TGTGCCAGCATCTCGGCGGCTAGCTACGAGCAGTACTTC

j_call: TRBJ1-3
v_call: TRBV9
clone_size: .
d_call: .
cdr3_aa: CASSGPYSGNTIYF
cdr3_nt: TGTGCCAGCAGCGGACCATACTCTGGAAACACCATATATTTT

j_call: TRBJ2-5
v_call: TRBV7-3
clone_size: .
d_call: TRBD2
cdr3_aa: CASSPGGFYQETQYF
cdr3_nt: TGTGCCAGCAGCCCGGGGGGGTTTTATCAAGAGACCCAGTACTTC

j_call: TRBJ2-2
v_call: TRBV4-1
clone_size: .
d_call: .
cdr3_aa: CASSQETMFGELFF
cdr3_nt: TGCGCCAGCAGCCAAGAAACTATGTTCGGGGAGCTGTTTTTT

j_call: TRBJ1-1
v_call: TRBV11-2
clone_size: .
d_call: .
cdr3_aa: CASSFRTDTEAFF
cdr3_nt: TGTGCCAGCAGTTTTCGTACGGACACTGAAGCTTTCTTT

j_call: TRBJ1-5
v_call: TRBV7-9
clone_size: .
d_call: TRBD1
cdr3_aa: CASSWTGDNQPQHF
cdr3_nt: TGTGCCAGCAGCTGGACAGGGGACAATCAGCCCCAGCATTTT

j_call: TRBJ2-7
v_call: TRBV27
clone_size: .
d_call: .
cdr3_aa: CASSSPAGATYEQYF
cdr3_nt: TGTGCCAGCAGTTCCCCCGCGGGGGCCACCTACGAGCAGTACTTC

j_call: TRBJ2-2
v_call: TRBV7-3
clone_size: .
d_call: TRBD1
cdr3_aa: CASSLSGTGSTGELFF
cdr3_nt: TGTGCCAGCAGCCTATCCGGGACAGGGAGCACCGGGGAGCTGTTTTTT

j_call: TRBJ2-3
v_call: TRBV13
clone_size: .
d_call: TRBD1
cdr3_aa: CASSSSGTGPTDTQYF
cdr3_nt: TGTGCCAGCAGCTCATCTGGGACAGGGCCCACAGATACGCAGTATTTT

j_call: TRBJ1-2
v_call: TRBV18
clone_size: .
d_call: TRBD1
cdr3_aa: CASSPPGQGVYGYTF
cdr3_nt: TGTGCCAGCTCACCACCCGGACAGGGAGTCTATGGCTACACCTTC

j_call: TRBJ1-6
v_call: TRBV11-3
clone_size: .
d_call: .
cdr3_aa: CASSFGGNKSPLHF
cdr3_nt: TGTGCCAGCAGCTTCGGGGGAAATAAGTCACCCCTCCACTTT

j_call: TRBJ1-1
v_call: TRBV5-1
clone_size: .
d_call: .
cdr3_aa: CASSLGGALNTEAFF
cdr3_nt: TGCGCCAGCAGCTTAGGGGGGGCCCTGAACACTGAAGCTTTCTTT

j_call: TRBJ2-2
v_call: TRBV4-1
clone_size: .
d_call: .
cdr3_aa: CASSPRAVTNTGELFF
cdr3_nt: TGCGCCAGCAGCCCTAGGGCGGTAACGAACACCGGGGAGCTGTTTTTT

j_call: TRBJ2-7
v_call: TRBV11-2
clone_size: medium-sized
d_call: .
cdr3_aa: CASSPGGSSYEQYF
cdr3_nt: TGTGCCAGCAGCCCCGGGGGCAGCTCCTACGAGCAGTACTTC

j_call: TRBJ2-5
v_call: TRBV7-9
clone_size: .
d_call: TRBD1
cdr3_aa: CASSYGTGREETQYF
cdr3_nt: TGTGCCAGCAGCTATGGGACAGGACGGGAAGAGACCCAGTACTTC

j_call: TRBJ2-6
v_call: TRBV19
clone_size: .
d_call: .
cdr3_aa: CASSIVSVWDFSGANVLTF
cdr3_nt: TGTGCCAGTAGTATAGTTTCAGTATGGGATTTCTCGGGGGCCAACGTCCTGACTTTC

j_call: TRBJ2-2
v_call: TRBV5-1
clone_size: .
d_call: .
cdr3_aa: CASSAGTPHTGELFF
cdr3_nt: TGCGCCAGCAGCGCCGGGACACCTCACACCGGGGAGCTGTTTTTT

j_call: TRBJ2-3
v_call: TRBV5-1
clone_size: .
d_call: .
cdr3_aa: CASSPTAGSTRSTDTQYF
cdr3_nt: TGCGCCAGCAGCCCCACGGCAGGGTCCACGAGGAGCACAGATACGCAGTATTTT

j_call: TRBJ1-1
v_call: TRBV16
clone_size: few
d_call: .
cdr3_aa: CASSQGEAFF
cdr3_nt: TGTGCCAGCAGCCAGGGGGAAGCTTTCTTT

j_call: TRBJ2-6
v_call: TRBV15
clone_size: .
d_call: .
cdr3_aa: CATSRTMLAGGANVLTF
cdr3_nt: TGTGCCACCAGCCGAACGATGCTGGCTGGTGGGGCCAACGTCCTGACTTTC

j_call: TRBJ2-4
v_call: TRBV1
clone_size: .
d_call: .
cdr3_aa: CTSSQDLTSGRAPESVAKNIQYF
cdr3_nt: TGCACCAGCAGCCAAGATCTCACTAGCGGGAGGGCCCCCGAGTCCGTAGCCAAAAACATTCAGTACTTC

j_call: TRBJ2-5
v_call: TRBV29-1
clone_size: .
d_call: .
cdr3_aa: CSAEGSAGTQYF
cdr3_nt: TGCAGCGCCGAGGGTTCAGCCGGGACCCAGTACTTC

j_call: TRBJ2-2
v_call: TRBV7-9
clone_size: .
d_call: .
cdr3_aa: CAGTLQEWTGELFF
cdr3_nt: TGTGCCGGTACCCTTCAGGAGTGGACCGGGGAGCTGTTTTTT

j_call: TRBJ2-7
v_call: TRBV7-9
clone_size: .
d_call: .
cdr3_aa: CASSLAGTTYEQYF
cdr3_nt: TGTGCCAGCAGCTTAGCCGGCACCACCTACGAGCAGTACTTC